The 7 T cell receptor beta chains given below trace back to one sample, sequenced in a study of T cell changes during pregnancy in multiple sclerosis. The assay was immunoSEQ multiplex PCR, and TCRdb's table has in-frame clones only and misses some. The repertoire holds tens of thousands of clones, with around 93% as singletons. Sequencing was performed on peripheral blood, taken in the first trimester of pregnancy. These receptor sequences come from a female donor in good health, enrolled as a control in a pregnancy study.

The chain is built from TRBV28 and TRBJ1-1; 8 bases align to TRBD1. After removal of 6 bases from V and 11 bases from J, the junction contained 8 bases not matched to a gene. Germline lookup yields CDR1 MDHEN and CDR2 SYDVKM. This CDR3 contains 12 residues. CDR3 loop: CASRQGAGVAFF. The CDR3 bases are TGTGCCAGCAGGCAGGGGGCCGGGGTGGCTTTCTTT. Combining the CDR3 with reference TRBV28 and TRBJ1-1 gives the whole variable domain DVKVTQSSRYLVKRTGEKVFLECVQDMDHENMFWYRQDPGLGLRLIYFSYDVKMKEKGDIPEGYSVSREKKERFSLILESASTNQTSMYLCASRQGAGVAFFGQGTRLTVV.

The CDR3: CASSLGLQTQQNTEAFF. CDR3 bases: TGTGCCAGCAGCTTGGGTTTACAGACCCAACAGAACACTGAAGCTTTCTTT. The chain carries TRBV5-5 and TRBJ1-1, with D uncertain. V was cut by 0 bases and J by 1 base, with 16 bases left in between. The CDR3 contains 17 residues. The germline CDR1 and CDR2 sequences are SGHKS and YYEKEE (reference sequence).

The V gene is TRBV7-9, the J gene TRBJ2-5; 8 positions agree with TRBD2. V was clipped by 1 base and J by 4 bases; unmatched bases: 5. Germline CDR1 and CDR2: SEHNR and FQNEAQ (reference sequence). The CDR3 contains 15 residues. The CDR3 sequence: CASSLVTSGTETQYF. DNA of the CDR3: TGTGCCAGCAGCTTAGTTACTAGCGGTACAGAGACCCAGTACTTC.

Details on this clone: The junction and the germline gene differ at one end; a read error may be behind it. The V gene is TRBV7-2, the J gene TRBJ2-3; possible D gene TRBD1, 5 bases. The CDR3 has 12 residues. Germline loops: CDR1 SGHTA, CDR2 FQGNSA. CDR3 nucleotide sequence: TGTGCCAGCAGCTTGAATGCCTTGACAGTCGATTTT. It translates to CASSLNALTVDF.

As DNA, the CDR3 is TGTGCCAGCAGTGCGGACAGGGGCCCTGAAGCTTTCTTT. Its translation: CASSADRGPEAFF. This chain links TRBV2 with TRBJ1-1, with 9 bases fitting TRBD1. This CDR3 has 13 residues. Trimming removed 4 bases from V and 6 bases from J; junction bases left unmatched: 3. CDR1 is SNHLY and CDR2 is FYNNEI in the germline V gene.

This chain connects TRBV4-3 to TRBJ2-2; the match to TRBD1 covers 9 bases. After removal of 4 bases from V and 5 bases from J, the junction contained 8 bases not matched to a gene. The CDR3 is 16 residues long. Germline V CDR1 and CDR2: LGHNA, YSLEER. The CDR3 bases are TGCGCCAGCAGCCCCTACCGGGACAGGGAAACCGGGGAGCTGTTTTTT. Translated: CASSPYRDRETGELFF.

This clone was recorded only once. V is TRBV4-2 and J is TRBJ1-4; 8 bases line up with TRBD1. Germline CDR1 reads LGHNA; CDR2 reads YNFKEQ. CDR3 length equals 14 residues. J gave up 8 bases and V 4 bases, and 6 bases lay outside the gene matches. CDR3 nucleotide sequence: TGTGCCAGCAGCCCGGACAGGGAGTGGGAAAAACTGTTTTTT. It specifies CASSPDREWEKLFF.